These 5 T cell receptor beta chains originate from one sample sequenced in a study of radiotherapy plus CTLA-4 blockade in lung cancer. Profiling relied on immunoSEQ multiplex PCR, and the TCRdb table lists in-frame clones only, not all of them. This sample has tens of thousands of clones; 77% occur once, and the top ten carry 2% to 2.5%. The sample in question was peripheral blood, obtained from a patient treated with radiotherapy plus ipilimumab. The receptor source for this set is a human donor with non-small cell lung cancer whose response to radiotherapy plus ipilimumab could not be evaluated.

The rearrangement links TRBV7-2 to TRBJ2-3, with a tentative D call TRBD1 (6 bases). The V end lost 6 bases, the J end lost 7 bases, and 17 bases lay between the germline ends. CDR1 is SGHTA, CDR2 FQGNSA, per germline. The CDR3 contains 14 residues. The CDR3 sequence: CASRRHGGLNTQYF. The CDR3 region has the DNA TGTGCCAGCAGGCGACATGGGGGCTTAAATACGCAGTATTTT.

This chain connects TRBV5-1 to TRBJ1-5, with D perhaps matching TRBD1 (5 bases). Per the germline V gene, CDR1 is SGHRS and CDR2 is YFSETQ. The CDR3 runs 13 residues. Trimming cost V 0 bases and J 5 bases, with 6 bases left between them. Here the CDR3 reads CASSLGRDQPQHF. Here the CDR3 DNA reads TGCGCCAGCAGCTTGGGCAGGGATCAGCCCCAGCATTTT.

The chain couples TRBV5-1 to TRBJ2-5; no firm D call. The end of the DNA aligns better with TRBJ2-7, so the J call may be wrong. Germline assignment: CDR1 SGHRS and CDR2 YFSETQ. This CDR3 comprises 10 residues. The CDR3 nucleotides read TGCGCCAGCAGCCAATACGAGCAGTACTTC. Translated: CASSQYEQYF.

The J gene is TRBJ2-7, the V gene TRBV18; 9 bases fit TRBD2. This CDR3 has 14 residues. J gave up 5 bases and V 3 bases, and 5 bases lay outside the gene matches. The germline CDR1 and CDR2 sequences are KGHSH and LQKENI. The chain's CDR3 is CASSPRTSADEQYF. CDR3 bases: TGTGCCAGCTCACCCCGGACTAGCGCCGACGAGCAGTACTTC.

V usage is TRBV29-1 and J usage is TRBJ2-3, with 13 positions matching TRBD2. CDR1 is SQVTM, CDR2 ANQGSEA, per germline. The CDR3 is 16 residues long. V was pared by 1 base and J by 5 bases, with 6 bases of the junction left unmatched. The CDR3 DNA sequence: TGCAGCGTTGAAGGCGGACTAGCGGGGGATGGAGATACGCAGTATTTT. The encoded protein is CSVEGGLAGDGDTQYF.